This TCR beta chain was identified during a study of T cell changes during pregnancy in multiple sclerosis. Trimming took 3 bases from V and 7 from J, leaving 16 bases between them. Germline V gives CDR1 SGDLS, CDR2 YYNGEE. The CDR3 spans 15 residues. Some clones are missing from TCRdb's copy, which holds only in-frame ones; the method was immunoSEQ multiplex PCR. The repertoire holds roughly 35,000 clones, with about 92% as singletons. Here the sequenced sample was CD4+ T cells from peripheral blood mononuclear cells, taken in the third trimester of pregnancy. V usage is TRBV9 and J usage is TRBJ2-2; possibly TRBD1 for D (6 bases). The receptor was derived from a female donor in good health, enrolled as a control in a pregnancy study. DNA of the CDR3: TGTGCCAGCAGCGGGGTCTTTGGGGGCGGCGGGGAGCTGTTTTTT. Its protein product is CASSGVFGGGGELFF. Variable domain in full (rest from reference TRBV9 and TRBJ2-2): DSGVTQTPKHLITATGQRVTLRCSPRSGDLSVYWYQQSLDQGLQFLIQYYNGEERAKGNILERFSAQQFPDLHSELNLSSLELGDSALYFCASSGVFGGGGELFFGEGSRLTVL.